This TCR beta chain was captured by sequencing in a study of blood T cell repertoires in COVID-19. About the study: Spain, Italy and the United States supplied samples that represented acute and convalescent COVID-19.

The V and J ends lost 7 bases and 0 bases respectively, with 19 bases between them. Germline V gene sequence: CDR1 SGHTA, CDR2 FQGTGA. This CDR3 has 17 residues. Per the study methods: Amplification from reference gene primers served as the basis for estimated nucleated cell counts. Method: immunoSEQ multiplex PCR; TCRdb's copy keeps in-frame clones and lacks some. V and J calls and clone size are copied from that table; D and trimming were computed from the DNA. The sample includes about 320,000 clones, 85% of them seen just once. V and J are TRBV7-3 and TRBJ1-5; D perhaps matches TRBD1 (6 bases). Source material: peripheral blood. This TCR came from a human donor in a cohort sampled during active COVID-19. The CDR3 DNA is TGTGCCAGCATCAATTCGCGAGGGGGTTCTAGCAATCAGCCCCAGCATTTT. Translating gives CASINSRGGSSNQPQHF. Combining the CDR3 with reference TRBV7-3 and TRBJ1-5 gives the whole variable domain GAGVSQTPSNKVTEKGKYVELRCDPISGHTALYWYRQSLGQGPEFLIYFQGTGAADDSGLPNDRFFAVRPEGSVSTLKIQRTERGDSAVYLCASINSRGGSSNQPQHFGDGTRLSIL.